The 27 T cell receptor beta chains in this list originate from one sample, sequenced in a study of radiation and T cells in renal cell carcinoma. As for time point: baseline pretreatment blood. Treatment reported: 15 Gy SBRT to primary tumor, nephrectomy 4 weeks later. Assay used: immunoSEQ multiplex PCR; TCRdb lists only in-frame clones, some missing. The table lists 130,000 to 150,000 clones, roughly 90% of them singletons, with approximately 4% in the top ten. Sequenced material: blood, taken from a patient whose treatment included radiotherapy and nephrectomy. These receptors originate from a woman aged 70-85 years with renal cell carcinoma.

The chain combines TRBV6-1 with TRBJ2-5; unclear D gene. The length of the CDR3 is 13 residues. Germline V CDR1 and CDR2: MNHNS, SASEGT. Trimming stripped 2 bases from V and 7 bases from J, with 11 bases between. The CDR3 DNA follows: TGTGCCAGCAGTGAAAATGGCCCGGGGACCCAGTACTTC. It codes for CASSENGPGTQYF.

V and J are TRBV18 and TRBJ2-7; 12 bases are a match to TRBD2. Trimming cost V 1 base and J 5 bases; bases outside gene matches: 3. CDR3 length equals 15 residues. CDR1 and CDR2 (germline): KGHSH, LQKENI. CDR3 in amino acids: CASSPLGLAGHEQYF. The DNA of the CDR3 is TGTGCCAGCTCACCACTAGGACTAGCGGGACACGAGCAGTACTTC.

The rearrangement links TRBV19 to TRBJ2-5; TRBD1 matches 7 bases. The CDR3 is 14 amino acids. After removal of 5 bases from V and 7 bases from J, the junction contained 10 bases not matched to a gene. Germline V gives CDR1 LNHDA, CDR2 SQIVND (reference sequence). The CDR3 nucleotides are TGTGCCAGTAGTCCAGGACAGGCAAGAAGGACCCAGTACTTC. Translation gives CASSPGQARRTQYF.

V gene TRBV30 combines with J gene TRBJ2-5; a weak D match, TRBD1 (6 bases). The CDR3 totals 12 residues. The germline V gene encodes CDR1 GTSNPN and CDR2 SVGIG (reference sequence). The V gene lost 3 bases and the J gene lost 6 bases, with 11 bases spanning the gap. The DNA for the CDR3 is TGTGCCTGGAGACAGGGTGCCAAGACCCAGTACTTC. Its protein is CAWRQGAKTQYF.

This clone was counted between two and nine times. The chain links TRBV19 to TRBJ1-5, with D possibly being TRBD1 (6 bases). The CDR3 runs 14 residues. CDR1 LNHDA and CDR2 SQIVND come from the germline V gene (reference sequence). The ends were cut back, 8 bases at V and 0 bases at J, with 11 bases in the middle. CDR3 amino acids: CASGDNPSNQPQHF. The CDR3 DNA reads TGTGCCAGTGGGGACAACCCTAGCAATCAGCCCCAGCATTTT.

The V gene is TRBV10-2, the J gene TRBJ2-5; no firm D call. Germline CDR1 and CDR2: WSHSY and SAAADI. CDR3 length: 16 amino acids. V lost 3 bases to trimming and J lost 4 bases, with 18 bases between them. CDR3 region: CASSDLTLNPRETQYF. The CDR3 DNA follows: TGCGCCAGCAGTGACTTGACACTGAACCCTCGAGAGACCCAGTACTTC.

Details on this clone: Other DNA sequences in the same sample also yield this CDR3. The chain uses TRBV7-2 and TRBJ2-7; D gene ambiguous. The germline V gene encodes CDR1 SGHTA and CDR2 FQGNSA. CDR3 length: 11 amino acids. The germline V and J ends were trimmed by 4 bases and 5 bases, with 6 bases remaining between them. The CDR3 DNA reads TGTGCCAGCAGCTCATTAGACGAGCAGTACTTC. Translation gives CASSSLDEQYF. Full variable domain (missing parts from reference TRBV7-2 and TRBJ2-7): GAGVSQSPSNKVTEKGKDVELRCDPISGHTALYWYRQSLGQGLEFLIYFQGNSAPDKSGLPSDRFSAERTGGSVSTLTIQRTQQEDSAVYLCASSSLDEQYFGPGTRLTVT.

The table lists this clone with a count of one. This chain connects TRBV2 to TRBJ2-1; D remains ambiguous. Trimming removed 0 bases at V and 6 bases at J, with 9 bases between. This CDR3 spans 14 amino acids. The germline CDR1 and CDR2 sequences are SNHLY and FYNNEI. CDR3 nucleotide sequence: TGTGCCAGCAGTGAAGCGGGTTCCGTCAATGAGCAGTTCTTC. Residues: CASSEAGSVNEQFF. Full variable domain (rest looked up from reference TRBV2 and TRBJ2-1): EPEVTQTPSHQVTQMGQEVILRCVPISNHLYFYWYRQILGQKVEFLVSFYNNEISEKSEIFDDQFSVERPDGSNFTLKIRSTKLEDSAMYFCASSEAGSVNEQFFGPGTRLTVL.

The chain employs TRBV4-1 and TRBJ2-2, with 11 positions matching TRBD1. The V segment lost 2 bases and the J segment 2 bases; nucleotides outside the gene matches: 7. The length of the CDR3 is 18 residues. Looked up from germline, CDR1 is MGHRA and CDR2 is YSYEKL. The CDR3 DNA follows: TGCGCCAGCAGCCAATGGTCCGGGACAGGGGGAAACACCGGGGAGCTGTTTTTT. Translated, it gives CASSQWSGTGGNTGELFF.

V usage is TRBV7-9 and J usage is TRBJ2-3, with 7 bases fitting TRBD2. The CDR3 sequence is 16 residues long. Germline lookup yields CDR1 SEHNR and CDR2 FQNEAQ (reference sequence). After removal of 5 bases from V and 2 bases from J, the junction contained 10 bases not matched to a gene. DNA of the CDR3: TGTGCCAGCAGCCCAGGACTAGTGGCCCACACAGATACGCAGTATTTT. It encodes CASSPGLVAHTDTQYF.

V usage is TRBV10-3 and J usage is TRBJ2-1; D gene uncertain. Trimming cost V 6 bases and J 0 bases, with 15 bases left between them. The CDR3 length is 16 residues. Germline V gives CDR1 ENHRY, CDR2 SYGVKD. The CDR3 protein is CAISGSVSSSYNEQFF. The CDR3 nucleotides are TGTGCCATCAGCGGTAGTGTGAGTAGCTCCTACAATGAGCAGTTCTTC.

The chain joins TRBV1 to TRBJ2-3; whether TRBD2, the table's D call, matches the DNA was not checked. TRBV1 is given as a pseudogene. CDR3 length equals 16 residues. The CDR3 DNA sequence: TGCACCAGCAGCCATCTCGGCGGGGGGGCTTTGGATACGCAGTATTTT. Protein: CTSSHLGGGALDTQYF.

The chain recombines TRBV5-4 with TRBJ2-2, with a possible D match to TRBD2 (5 bases). Trimming removed 5 bases at V and 0 bases at J, with 14 bases between. There are 16 residues in the CDR3. Germline V lookup: CDR1 SGHNT, CDR2 YYREEE (reference sequence). The CDR3 coding sequence is TGTGCCAGCAGGGGGAGTAGGACGACGAACACCGGGGAGCTGTTTTTT. Translated, it gives CASRGSRTTNTGELFF.

This chain joins TRBV5-4 and TRBJ2-5; D perhaps matches TRBD2 (6 bases). Germline loops: CDR1 SGHNT, CDR2 YYREEE (reference sequence). Trimming left V 4 bases short and J 4 bases short, with 14 bases between. The CDR3 sequence is 14 residues long. CDR3 bases: TGTGCCAGCAGCACTACGGGAGCGGGAGAGACCCAGTACTTC. Protein sequence: CASSTTGAGETQYF.

This clone has a single count. V and J are TRBV5-4 and TRBJ2-7, with D perhaps TRBD2 (6 bases). The CDR3 is made up of 14 amino acids. V was trimmed by 0 bases and J by 2 bases, leaving 9 bases between them. CDR1 and CDR2 (germline): SGHNT, YYREEE (reference sequence). The CDR3: CASSLAGVTYEQYF. The CDR3 DNA sequence: TGTGCCAGCAGCTTGGCGGGGGTGACCTACGAGCAGTACTTC. The entire variable domain, with the rest obtained from reference TRBV5-4 and TRBJ2-7, is as follows: ETGVTQSPTHLIKTRGQQVTLRCSSQSGHNTVSWYQQALGQGPQFIFQYYREEENGRGNFPPRFSGLQFPNYSSELNVNALELDDSALYLCASSLAGVTYEQYFGPGTRLTVT.

This clone was seen more than once but under ten times. This chain joins TRBV5-1 and TRBJ2-1; D remains ambiguous. V was cut by 0 bases and J by 7 bases, with 14 bases left in between. The CDR3 consists of 15 residues. From germline, CDR1 is SGHRS and CDR2 YFSETQ. CDR3: CASSLEGLRGNEQFF. The DNA for the CDR3 is TGCGCCAGCAGCTTGGAGGGCCTTCGTGGGAATGAGCAGTTCTTC.

The gene calls are TRBV25-1 and TRBJ1-1; 8 nucleotides align to TRBD1. Germline V gene data show CDR1 as MGHDK and CDR2 as SYGVNS. This CDR3 contains 14 residues. With V trimmed by 6 bases and J by 10 bases, 13 bases remained unmatched. The CDR3 here is CASSTGTGRFGAFF. The CDR3 coding sequence is TGTGCCAGCAGCACCGGGACAGGACGTTTCGGAGCTTTCTTT.

The gene calls are TRBV19 and TRBJ2-1; TRBD2 matches at 12 bases. Germline CDR1 reads LNHDA; CDR2 reads SQIVND (reference sequence). This CDR3 region has 15 residues. The ends lost 6 bases at V and 4 bases at J; junction bases unmatched: 4. The CDR3 spells CASSLLAGGYNEQFF. The DNA of the CDR3 is TGTGCCAGTAGCCTGCTAGCGGGGGGGTACAATGAGCAGTTCTTC.

The chain recombines TRBV27 with TRBJ1-5, with D unresolved. The CDR3 sequence is 14 residues long. Per germline, CDR1 MNHEY and CDR2 SMNVEV (reference sequence). Trimming shortened V by 6 bases and J by 0 bases, and 9 bases separated the two germline ends. In DNA, the CDR3 is TGTGCCAGCAGAACAAGTTATAGCAATCAGCCCCAGCATTTT. Translating it yields CASRTSYSNQPQHF.

The chain has TRBV7-9 and TRBJ2-7; D uncertain. This CDR3 region has 13 residues. The V gene's germline CDR1 is SEHNR and CDR2 FQNEAQ (reference sequence). The V end lost 5 bases, the J end lost 1 base, and 9 bases lay between the germline ends. This CDR3 reads CASSRRISYEQYF. The DNA for the CDR3 is TGTGCCAGCAGCCGACGGATTTCCTACGAGCAGTACTTC.

This chain uses TRBV7-8 with TRBJ1-5, with D perhaps TRBD1 (5 bases). The germline V gene encodes CDR1 SGHVS and CDR2 FQNEAQ. The V end lost 5 bases, the J end lost 2 bases, and 7 bases lay between the germline ends. There are 13 residues in the CDR3. CDR3 nucleotide sequence: TGTGCCAGCAGCAAAGGGGGCAATCAGCCCCAGCATTTT. Protein sequence: CASSKGGNQPQHF.

This clone was observed once. The chain joins TRBV28 to TRBJ1-4; 8 bases agree with TRBD1. With V trimmed by 5 bases and J by 8 bases, 7 bases remained unmatched. Germline-derived CDR1 and CDR2 are MDHEN and SYDVKM. This CDR3 comprises 14 residues. DNA for the CDR3: TGTGCCAGCAGTATCGGACAGGGCGGGGAAAAACTGTTTTTT. Translating it yields CASSIGQGGEKLFF.

This clone was recorded once. CDR3 sequence reads: CASSASPTYNEQFF. CDR3 DNA sequence: TGTGCCAGCAGCGCCAGTCCGACCTACAATGAGCAGTTCTTC. The chain links TRBV9 to TRBJ2-1; D not certain. The CDR3 contains 14 residues. V lost 3 bases to trimming and J lost 2 bases, with 9 bases between them. Germline V gene data show CDR1 as SGDLS and CDR2 as YYNGEE. The full variable domain, in which reference TRBV9 and TRBJ2-1 provide the parts outside the CDR3, is DSGVTQTPKHLITATGQRVTLRCSPRSGDLSVYWYQQSLDQGLQFLIQYYNGEERAKGNILERFSAQQFPDLHSELNLSSLELGDSALYFCASSASPTYNEQFFGPGTRLTVL.

The chain employs TRBV7-9 and TRBJ2-1, with D possibly TRBD1 on 6 matching bases. CDR1 is SEHNR, CDR2 FQNEAQ, per germline (reference sequence). This CDR3 comprises 17 residues. V dropped 1 base and J dropped 9 bases, with 22 bases sitting between them. The CDR3 loop reads CASSLGFDPRGSGEQFF. CDR3 DNA sequence: TGTGCCAGCAGCTTAGGGTTTGACCCTAGGGGGAGCGGTGAGCAGTTCTTC.

CDR3: CASSYDSNSPLHF. CDR3 coding DNA: TGTGCCAGCAGTTACGACAGTAATTCACCCCTCCACTTT. The genes are TRBV6-5 and TRBJ1-6; D might be TRBD1 (5 bases). Trimming left V 2 bases short and J 6 bases short, with 5 bases between. The CDR3 loop spans 13 amino acids. Germline CDR1 reads MNHEY; CDR2 reads SVGAGI.

The rearrangement joins TRBV14 to TRBJ1-2; D remains unclear. Trimming took 3 bases from V and 7 from J, leaving 6 bases between them. Germline assignment: CDR1 SGHDN and CDR2 FVKESK. The CDR3 loop spans 11 amino acids. CDR3: CASSHGVGYTF. The CDR3, as DNA: TGTGCCAGCAGCCATGGGGTTGGCTACACCTTC.

The chain employs TRBV7-9 and TRBJ1-2; possible D gene TRBD1, 5 bases. Trimming left V 5 bases short and J 6 bases short, with 13 bases between. CDR3 size: 13 residues. CDR1 and CDR2 (germline): SEHNR, FQNEAQ (reference sequence). For the CDR3, the DNA is TGTGCCAGCAGCCCTCCCCTAGGGGATGGCTACACCTTC. Protein: CASSPPLGDGYTF. Drawing the rest from reference TRBV7-9 and TRBJ1-2, the complete variable domain is DTGVSQNPRHKITKRGQNVTFRCDPISEHNRLYWYRQTLGQGPEFLTYFQNEAQLEKSRLLSDRFSAERPKGSFSTLEIQRTEQGDSAMYLCASSPPLGDGYTFGSGTRLTVV.